This TCR beta chain was recovered during a study of T cell clonotyping in hematopoietic cell transplantation (dated by TCRdb to 2020 to 2022). For the study in its entirety: Recipient samples taken before transplant were collected after cytoreduction. A total of about 140 blood samples were gathered in the study from a few dozen consecutive transplant recipients along with their related donors. Patients were recruited between September 2015 and January 2017 and followed until September 2020 or death.

The immunoSEQ assay, a bias-controlled multiplex PCR using V- and J-specific primers, was used to amplify TCR beta CDR3 regions from genomic DNA. A proprietary barcode and Illumina adapter sequences were added to the CDR3 amplicons in a second PCR step. CDR3 libraries were sequenced on an Illumina MiSeq instrument. As for the authors' bioinformatics: immunoSEQ Analyzer 3.0 was used for export and quality control, with R Bioconductor and Immunarch used for downstream analyses. Repertoire metrics were calculated using only productive rearrangements within the normalized downsampled data set. In the normalized cohort, a clonotype counted as pathologically expanded if the clonotype was larger than 5 templates. The Inverse Simpson Index served as the measure of repertoire diversity. CMV-specificity analyses were carried out on the non-normalized data set to capture all clonotypes. Imported from immuneACCESS, the table was reduced by TCRdb to in-frame sequences with V and J called. These copies leave out some clones; in studies compared against another copy, an unresolved V gene accounts for under half, and the cause of the remainder is not known. From that table come the V and J calls and clone size; the DNA was used to work out D and trimming. Recorded for this sample are roughly 80,000 clones; 90% to 96% of them occurred a single time. The top ten constitute approximately 1.8% of the sample.

The time point label, read with the paper, signifies: recipient sample about 28 days before transplant, after cytoreduction. Blood from recipients was drawn roughly 28 days before transplant, then again at days 30, 100 and 180 after transplant. Nuclei Lysis Solution was used to extract genomic DNA from fresh or cryopreserved unfractionated peripheral blood mononuclear cells. This clone was seen a few times. It lacks a known antigen. There are no base qualities to consult, and no much larger clone falls within one base. What the study reported, not specific to this receptor: Inverse Simpson Index values from donors and from recipients before transplant predicted broader TCR repertoire diversity after transplant. Recipient repertoires showed only a small fraction of overlap with donor repertoires, and over 95% appeared de novo at the given depth. Recipient TCR diversity fell after transplant, with pathologically expanded clonotypes rising progressively from day 30 to day 180. The sample size was limited, and because cells were not sorted, the contributions of CD4 and CD8 repertoires could not be separated.

This receptor was taken from a woman aged 50 to 60 with acute myeloid leukemia. Some clones in this sample may be carry-over from other donors' samples. The starting material was peripheral blood mononuclear cells, obtained before stem cell transplant.

At the DNA level, the sequence is TGTGCCAGCAGCGTATCCGACGGGGAGCTGTTTTTT. The translation is CASSVSDGELFF. The rearranged segments are TRBV9 and TRBJ2-2, with the D gene uncertain. The germline ends are 5 bases apart after V is trimmed by 1 base and J by 7 bases. Reading the germline V gene gives CDR1 SGDLS and CDR2 YYNGEE. The CDR3 starts with the cysteine, ends with the phenylalanine, and has 12 residues. Only the CDR3 portion is preserved as DNA: 36 bases, with reading frame beginning at the first base.